This T cell receptor beta chain is from a study of CD8 T cells in Susac syndrome. Germline V CDR1 and CDR2: MGHRA, YSYEKL. V shed 3 bases and J 2 bases; nucleotides not matched to a gene: 5. CDR3 length equals 15 residues. High-throughput TCR beta sequencing covered peripheral CD8+ and CD4+ T cells. The authors reverse transcribed roughly 0.5 to 1 ug RNA with random hexamers. Multiplex PCR with immunoSEQ amplified the TCR beta CDR3 across 54 Vbeta and 13 Jbeta. Each CDR3 protein gets one entry after TCRdb re-called the immunoSEQ multiplex PCR reads with MiXCR. The table lists about 300,000 distinct CDR3 sequences, 70% to 90% of them singletons.

Specimen: CD8+ T cells from PBMCs. This sequence joins TRBV4-1 and TRBJ2-5; 8 bases agree with TRBD1. This TCR derives from a human donor with multiple sclerosis. In DNA, the CDR3 is TGCGCCAGCAGCCACGGACAGGGCCGACAAGAGACCCAGTACTTC. Residues: CASSHGQGRQETQYF.